This paragraph covers one TCR beta chain sequence. Its antigen remains unknown. The source of the sample is a study of vaccination and CD4 T cells after COVID-19. Study in general: In the convalescent cohort, there were six males and four females, two of them Hispanic.

Per germline, CDR1 LNHDA and CDR2 SQIVND (reference sequence). This CDR3 contains 15 residues. Trimming left V 4 bases short and J 8 bases short, with 20 bases between. Treatment reported: roughly 11-day PBMC culture with coronavirus spike peptide pools or control peptides (ViraFEST assay). With the Oncomine TCR Beta short-read assay, DNA from cultured CD4+ T cells was sequenced. Investigators obtained genomic DNA by extraction from cultured CD4+ T cells. Each CDR3 protein gets one entry after TCRdb re-called the PCR reads with MiXCR. Of 13,000 or so distinct CDR3 sequences listed, approximately 40% are singletons.

Sequencing was carried out using CD4+ T cells from blood, cultured in vitro. The chain employs TRBV19 and TRBJ1-2; D possibly corresponds to TRBD1 (6 bases). This TCR came from a human donor who had recovered from COVID-19. Written as DNA, the CDR3 is TGTGCCAGTAGTACCGGACGCAGGATAGGGGGAGGCTACACCTTC. Amino acid sequence: CASSTGRRIGGGYTF.